A selection of T cell receptor beta chains follows, all from one sample in a study of T-cell memory formation after mild COVID-19. TCRdb called the 5' RACE reads again in MiXCR, with one record for every CDR3 protein. The profile shows approximately 250,000 distinct CDR3 sequences, 15% to 20% of them singletons. Material for sequencing was PBMCs or a T cell subset sorted from them (not recorded which). These receptor sequences come from a man between 18 and 29 years old who had mild COVID-19 (a few samples of this study predate the infection). Cell type and time point are not known. Both conserved end residues are part of each CDR3. Each record gives: CDR3 protein, CDR3 DNA, V gene, D gene, J gene, clone size. The D gene is left open where the match is weak. Clone size, where shown, is once, few, many, or a class for clones that have expanded.

CDR3aa: CASSSRGGGETQYF
CDR3nt: TGCGCCAGCAGCTCGCGCGGCGGCGGGGAGACCCAGTACTTC
v_gene: TRBV5-1
d_gene: -
j_gene: TRBJ2-5
abundance: few

CDR3aa: CSVEDLSYGYTF
CDR3nt: TGCAGCGTTGAAGATCTGAGCTATGGCTACACCTTC
v_gene: TRBV29-1
d_gene: -
j_gene: TRBJ1-2
abundance: few

CDR3aa: CASSLVAGTGDTQYF
CDR3nt: TGTGCCAGCAGCCTAGTAGCGGGGACCGGCGATACGCAGTATTTT
v_gene: TRBV27
d_gene: TRBD2
j_gene: TRBJ2-3
abundance: -

CDR3aa: CASSKPGLAGDNEQFF
CDR3nt: TGCGCCAGCAGCAAGCCGGGACTAGCGGGGGACAATGAGCAGTTCTTC
v_gene: TRBV5-1
d_gene: TRBD2
j_gene: TRBJ2-1
abundance: few

CDR3aa: CASSYQNNQPQHF
CDR3nt: TGTGCCAGCAGTTACCAGAATAATCAGCCCCAGCATTTT
v_gene: TRBV6-5
d_gene: -
j_gene: TRBJ1-5
abundance: few

CDR3aa: CASSYRSGLGGGEKLFF
CDR3nt: TGTGCCAGCAGTTACAGGAGTGGTTTAGGGGGCGGTGAAAAACTGTTTTTT
v_gene: TRBV6-5
d_gene: TRBD1
j_gene: TRBJ1-4
abundance: few

CDR3aa: CASSRPRTGQEAFF
CDR3nt: TGTGCCAGCAGTCGGCCACGGACCGGGCAAGAAGCTTTCTTT
v_gene: TRBV6-6
d_gene: -
j_gene: TRBJ1-1
abundance: few

CDR3aa: CSARDPDRATEAFF
CDR3nt: TGCAGTGCTAGAGATCCGGACAGGGCCACTGAAGCTTTCTTT
v_gene: TRBV20-1
d_gene: TRBD1
j_gene: TRBJ1-1
abundance: -

CDR3aa: CASRGTGELFF
CDR3nt: TGTGCCAGCAGGGGGACCGGGGAGCTGTTTTTT
v_gene: TRBV4-2
d_gene: -
j_gene: TRBJ2-2
abundance: few

CDR3aa: CASSYGPPQWPQHF
CDR3nt: TGTGCCAGCAGTTATGGGCCCCCCCAATGGCCCCAGCATTTT
v_gene: TRBV6-2/TRBV6-3
d_gene: -
j_gene: TRBJ1-5
abundance: few

CDR3aa: CASSLVGGGRSGNTIYF
CDR3nt: TGCGCCAGCAGCTTGGTTGGTGGAGGACGCTCTGGAAACACCATATATTTT
v_gene: TRBV5-1
d_gene: -
j_gene: TRBJ1-3
abundance: few

CDR3aa: CASSYERPKGYEQYF
CDR3nt: TGTGCCAGCAGTTACGAGCGGCCCAAAGGCTACGAGCAGTACTTC
v_gene: TRBV6-5
d_gene: -
j_gene: TRBJ2-7
abundance: -

CDR3aa: CASSHSYNSPLHF
CDR3nt: TGTGCCAGCAGCCACTCCTATAATTCACCCCTCCACTTT
v_gene: TRBV6-6
d_gene: -
j_gene: TRBJ1-6
abundance: -

CDR3aa: CASSLRPGTEAFF
CDR3nt: TGTGCCAGCAGCTTACGCCCCGGGACTGAAGCTTTCTTT
v_gene: TRBV11-2
d_gene: -
j_gene: TRBJ1-1
abundance: -

CDR3aa: CASKDPLGSRNTEAFF
CDR3nt: TGTGCCAGCAAGGACCCCTTGGGGTCGAGGAACACTGAAGCTTTCTTT
v_gene: TRBV6-6
d_gene: -
j_gene: TRBJ1-1
abundance: -

CDR3aa: CASSLGDSVITDTQYF
CDR3nt: TGTGCCAGCAGCCTCGGGGACAGCGTGATTACAGATACGCAGTATTTT
v_gene: TRBV7-2
d_gene: TRBD1
j_gene: TRBJ2-3
abundance: many

CDR3aa: CSATLPDRDYGYTF
CDR3nt: TGCAGTGCTACCCTTCCGGACAGGGACTATGGCTACACCTTC
v_gene: TRBV20-1
d_gene: TRBD1
j_gene: TRBJ1-2
abundance: few

CDR3aa: CASSLVGGGGNTIYF
CDR3nt: TGCGCCAGCAGCCTGGTAGGGGGTGGCGGAAACACCATATATTTT
v_gene: TRBV5-1
d_gene: -
j_gene: TRBJ1-3
abundance: -

CDR3aa: CAISARQGVTNEKLFF
CDR3nt: TGTGCCATCAGTGCAAGACAAGGGGTAACTAATGAAAAACTGTTTTTT
v_gene: TRBV10-3
d_gene: -
j_gene: TRBJ1-4
abundance: few

CDR3aa: CASRPGTSVETQYF
CDR3nt: TGTGCCAGCAGACCCGGGACTAGCGTAGAGACCCAGTACTTC
v_gene: TRBV7-2
d_gene: TRBD2
j_gene: TRBJ2-5
abundance: -

CDR3aa: CATITLAGGSTGELFF
CDR3nt: TGTGCCACCATCACCTTGGCGGGGGGTAGCACCGGGGAGCTGTTTTTT
v_gene: TRBV24-1
d_gene: TRBD2
j_gene: TRBJ2-2
abundance: -

CDR3aa: CAWSGGAGSETQYF
CDR3nt: TGTGCCTGGAGTGGAGGAGCAGGGTCAGAGACCCAGTACTTC
v_gene: TRBV30
d_gene: -
j_gene: TRBJ2-5
abundance: -

CDR3aa: CSAYRAGGHRNEQFF
CDR3nt: TGCAGTGCTTACCGAGCGGGGGGGCATCGTAATGAGCAGTTCTTC
v_gene: TRBV20-1
d_gene: TRBD2
j_gene: TRBJ2-1
abundance: -

CDR3aa: CASSGPGTSTDTQYF
CDR3nt: TGCGCCAGCAGCGGCCCCGGGACTAGCACAGATACGCAGTATTTT
v_gene: TRBV5-1
d_gene: -
j_gene: TRBJ2-3
abundance: few